Given below is one T cell receptor (beta chain) in context. Here immunoSEQ multiplex PCR was the method, and the copy in TCRdb shows in-frame clones only, minus some. The sample yields approximately 120,000 clones, roughly 85% seen once. V shed 0 bases and J shed 6 bases, with 8 bases lying between them. The CDR3 consists of 13 residues. Germline-derived CDR1 and CDR2 are SGHKS and YYEKEE (reference sequence). The data stem from a study of radiation and T cells in renal cell carcinoma. The sample's time point: baseline pretreatment blood. Treatment meaning: 15 Gy SBRT to primary tumor, nephrectomy 4 weeks later.

This sequence was found in a woman aged 60-70 years with renal cell carcinoma. J is TRBJ2-3 and V is TRBV5-5; D call uncertain. The sequenced sample was blood, obtained from a patient whose treatment included radiotherapy and nephrectomy. The CDR3 here is CASSLAVGDTQYF. The DNA for the CDR3 is TGTGCCAGCAGCTTGGCCGTCGGGGATACGCAGTATTTT.